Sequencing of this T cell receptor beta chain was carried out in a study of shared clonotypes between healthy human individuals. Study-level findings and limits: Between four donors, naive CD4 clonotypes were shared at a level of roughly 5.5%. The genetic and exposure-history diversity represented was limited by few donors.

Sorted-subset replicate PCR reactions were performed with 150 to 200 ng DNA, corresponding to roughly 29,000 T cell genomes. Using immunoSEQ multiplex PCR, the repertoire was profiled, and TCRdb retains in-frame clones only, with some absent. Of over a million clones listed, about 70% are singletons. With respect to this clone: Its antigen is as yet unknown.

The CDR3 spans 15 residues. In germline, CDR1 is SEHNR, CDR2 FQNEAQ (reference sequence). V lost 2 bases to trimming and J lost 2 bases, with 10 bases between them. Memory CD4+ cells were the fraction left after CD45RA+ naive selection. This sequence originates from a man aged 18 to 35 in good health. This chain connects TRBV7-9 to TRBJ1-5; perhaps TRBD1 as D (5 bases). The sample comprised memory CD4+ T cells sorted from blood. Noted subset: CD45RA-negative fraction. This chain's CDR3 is CASSLTGGGNQPQHF. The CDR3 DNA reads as TGTGCCAGCAGCTTAACCGGGGGGGGCAATCAGCCCCAGCATTTT.